The rows below give T cell receptor beta chains drawn from one sample of a study of vaccination and CD4 T cells after COVID-19. Antigens for these TCRs are unknown. Via MiXCR, TCRdb re-called the PCR reads, giving one row per CDR3 protein. Among under 6,500 distinct CDR3 sequences listed, 75% to 85% were seen once. Sequencing was performed on CD4+ T cells from blood, cultured in vitro. Source of these receptors: a human donor who had recovered from COVID-19. Both conserved end residues are part of each CDR3.

TRBV20-1,TRBJ2-6,CSARDGSSGANVLTF
TRBV30,TRBJ1-4,CAWTRAATNEKLFF
TRBV2,TRBJ1-2,CASSEQGTGGYTF
TRBV6-1,TRBJ2-2,CASRGPGTGYTGELFF
TRBV11-3,TRBJ2-5,CASSLGSETQYF
TRBV19,TRBJ1-5,CASSIRRQADVNQPQHF
TRBV23-1,TRBJ2-7,CASSRWQSYEQYF
TRBV20-1,TRBJ2-7,CSAPYSGQARYEQYF
TRBV27,TRBJ1-3,CASSLYRGPGNTIYF
TRBV6-2/TRBV6-3,TRBJ1-5,CASSYESRGNQPQHF
TRBV20-1,TRBJ1-5,CSARSPGGQSLSNQPQHF
TRBV7-2,TRBJ2-7,CASSLGAGRETYEQYF
TRBV6-1,TRBJ1-5,CASSRGTGYSQPQHF
TRBV27,TRBJ1-1,CASSLSKHTNTEAFF
TRBV6-1,TRBJ1-4,CASSRRRATNEKLFF
TRBV20-1,TRBJ2-5,CSARVAWAQETQYF
TRBV6-2/TRBV6-3,TRBJ2-7,CASSRGTGDYEQYF
TRBV29-1,TRBJ2-7,CSVEEDTYEQYF
TRBV12-3/TRBV12-4,TRBJ2-2,CASTDGTGVTGELFF
TRBV6-5,TRBJ1-4,CASSYSRPGEATTNEKLFF
TRBV28,TRBJ2-4,CASSLWGVLAKNIQYF
TRBV2,TRBJ1-2,CASIRGAMAWGDGYTF
TRBV11-2,TRBJ2-7,CASSPSGGRNYEQYF
TRBV28,TRBJ2-2,CASSLYGMGTSPSGELFF
TRBV6-5,TRBJ1-5,CASSYGQGSNQPQHF
TRBV7-9,TRBJ2-2,CASERNTGELFF
TRBV7-9,TRBJ1-5,CASSGWEPRQPQHF
TRBV10-3,TRBJ1-2,CAITQSTGRGPDTF
TRBV20-1,TRBJ1-5,CSATRIGGQEPQHF
TRBV6-1,TRBJ1-2,CASSERGGGRGEGGYTF
TRBV7-9,TRBJ2-7,CASRPPGTGTYEQYF
TRBV20-1,TRBJ1-2,CSAVAGGWGYTF
TRBV24-1,TRBJ2-5,CATSDPRTGTPYQETQYF
TRBV6-1,TRBJ1-2,CASAGRGRLGYTF
TRBV10-1,TRBJ1-5,CASSDSGFNQPQHF
TRBV6-5,TRBJ1-3,CASSYSSRRTGNTIYF
TRBV6-2/TRBV6-3,TRBJ2-7,CASSKLKGQGNSYEQYF
TRBV12-3/TRBV12-4,TRBJ1-4,CASSLVGTGAGKLFF
TRBV5-1,TRBJ1-5,CASQDTPDQPQHF
TRBV12-3/TRBV12-4,TRBJ1-2,CASSFSAGGYGYTF
TRBV30,TRBJ1-5,CAWRSGFNQPQHF
TRBV20-1,TRBJ1-2,CSADPSQGGYGYTF
TRBV6-1,TRBJ2-3,CASSLGRELTDTQYF
TRBV9,TRBJ1-2,CASSVAGDYGYTF
TRBV6-4,TRBJ2-3,CASSLAPNTDTQYF
TRBV7-9,TRBJ2-3,CASSPTPSGTSGSTDTQYF
TRBV10-3,TRBJ2-5,CAISGAGAQETQYF
TRBV29-1,TRBJ2-7,CSVAGQLTSYEQYF
TRBV28,TRBJ1-2,CASSPGQPSYGYTF
TRBV30,TRBJ1-6,CAWSRTGHNSPLHF
TRBV20-1,TRBJ1-5,CSASGTSDSNQPQHF
TRBV19,TRBJ2-3,CASSSGLQGTQYF
TRBV7-9,TRBJ1-2,CARISDRAPGGGGYTF